This T cell receptor (beta chain) is drawn from a study of T cell responses to AZD1222 COVID-19 vaccine. On this clone: Its antigen is currently unknown.

V gave up 11 bases and J gave up 3 bases, with 10 bases separating them. Germline V gene lookup returns CDR1 SEHNR and CDR2 FQNEAQ (reference sequence). This CDR3 is built from 11 residues. Overall study results and limits: Epitopes outside B.1.351 and B.1.1.7 mutated regions reportedly drew nearly half of spike TCRs.

The table came from immunoSEQ multiplex PCR; TCRdb's copy has only in-frame clones and leaves some out. The sample lists around 50,000 clones; around 80% were seen once. The gene calls are TRBV7-9 and TRBJ2-5; D gene ambiguous. The source of this sequence is an adult in good health. The source material was peripheral blood, sampled on day 0 of AZD1222 vaccination. CDR3 protein: CAGGNKETQYF. The CDR3 coding sequence is TGTGCCGGCGGAAATAAAGAGACCCAGTACTTC.